A single TCR beta chain is shown here with its context. The antigen remains undetermined. This entry is derived from a study of PD-1 blockade in classical Hodgkin lymphoma. Clones were sequenced by immunoSEQ multiplex PCR, and TCRdb holds only the in-frame ones, with some missing. Of 70,000 to 85,000 clones in the sample, roughly 91% were seen once. This CDR3 has 15 residues. The germline CDR1 and CDR2 sequences are SGHDT and YYEEEE. Trimming removed 1 base from V and 4 bases from J, with 13 bases in between. All patients relapsed after autologous stem cell transplantation, and brentuximab vedotin exposure varied. Best responses fell into complete response, partial response or progressive disease. Study-wide results and limits: Complete responders' diversity at baseline resembled that of newly diagnosed patients.

The sequencing here drew on peripheral blood mononuclear cells (PBMCs), taken at baseline. The sequence derives from a human donor with classical Hodgkin lymphoma. The chain joins TRBV5-6 to TRBJ2-3, with D perhaps matching TRBD2 (7 bases). The CDR3 protein is CASSLSSGGPDTQYF. CDR3 bases: TGTGCCAGCAGCTTGAGTTCGGGGGGCCCAGATACGCAGTATTTT. The full variable domain, rest sourced from reference TRBV5-6 and TRBJ2-3, is DAGVTQSPTHLIKTRGQQVTLRCSPKSGHDTVSWYQQALGQGPQFIFQYYEEEERQRGNFPDRFSGHQFPNYSSELNVNALLLGDSALYLCASSLSSGGPDTQYFGPGTRLTVL.